The 4 T cell receptor beta chains below come from one sample, sequenced in a study of spatial heterogeneity in lung cancer. This sample's time point: sample taken at primary tumor resection. From tumor, nontumor lung or frozen PBMC, whole RNA was taken unsorted for sequencing. TCRdb fed the 5' RACE reads into MiXCR, producing one record per CDR3 protein. The sample includes tens of thousands of distinct CDR3 sequences, approximately 8.5% of them seen just once. The source material was PBMCs, sampled at surgery. The receptor set was obtained from a male donor with early-stage non-small cell lung cancer.

This rearrangement joins TRBV7-6 to TRBJ2-2; D gene unclear. V shed 2 bases and J shed 7 bases, with 5 bases lying between them. The CDR3 spans 12 residues. CDR1 is SGHVS, CDR2 FNYEAQ, per germline. The CDR3 region is CASSLMGGELFF. CDR3 coding DNA: TGTGCCAGCAGCTTAATGGGCGGGGAGCTGTTTTTT.

The chain links TRBV5-1 to TRBJ2-1; no definite D call. V was trimmed by 1 base and J by 5 bases, leaving 7 bases between them. Germline CDR1 is SGHRS and CDR2 is YFSETQ. The CDR3 runs 13 residues. The CDR3: CASSLLVNNEQFF. The DNA of the CDR3 is TGCGCCAGCAGCTTGTTGGTTAACAATGAGCAGTTCTTC.

This clonotype was seen more than once but under ten times. The chain joins TRBV5-4 to TRBJ2-3; unclear D gene. From germline, CDR1 is SGHNT and CDR2 YYREEE (reference sequence). The germline V and J ends were trimmed by 3 bases and 2 bases, with 13 bases remaining between them. This CDR3 comprises 15 residues. The CDR3 DNA sequence: TGTGCCAGCAGCTCAGGAATGGGTTCCACAGATACGCAGTATTTT. As protein: CASSSGMGSTDTQYF.

This clonotype was counted ten times or more. The rearrangement uses TRBV10-3 and TRBJ2-3; D not resolved. V lost 3 bases to trimming and J lost 2 bases, with 3 bases between them. The CDR3 has 12 amino acids. Germline V gene data show CDR1 as ENHRY and CDR2 as SYGVKD. The CDR3 DNA sequence: TGTGCCATCAGTGACCACACAGATACGCAGTATTTT. Its translation: CAISDHTDTQYF.